These 27 T cell receptor beta chains came from one sample sequenced in a study of blood T cells in healthy people across ages. The use of a sample-barcoded 5' primer and a J-beta primer mix characterized a second PCR of roughly 6 to 11 cycles. TCRdb itself ran the 5' RACE reads through MiXCR, one entry per CDR3 protein. The sample lists approximately 760,000 distinct CDR3 sequences; approximately 25% were seen once. The sample also formed part of further work on T cells of mothers and their children.

The sequencing sample was made of blood. The receptors were sampled from a boy between 10 and 17 years old in good health.

The CDR3 nucleotides read TGTGCCAGCAGCTCAGGACGCCCGAACACTGAAGCTTTCTTT. Protein: CASSSGRPNTEAFF. The gene calls are TRBV6-5 and TRBJ1-1; no definite D call. The V and J ends lost 6 bases and 1 base respectively, with 12 bases between them. Germline CDR1 is MNHEY and CDR2 is SVGAGI. This CDR3 has 14 residues.

The chain combines TRBV12-3 or TRBV12-4 with TRBJ2-3; the match to TRBD1 covers 7 bases. The CDR3 spans 15 residues. Unmatched junction bases numbered 13, after V lost 11 bases and J lost 2 bases. CDR3 bases: TGTGCCGGCACCCAACAGGGGTTACTCACAGATACGCAGTATTTT. It yields the protein CAGTQQGLLTDTQYF.

This clonotype was detected once. This chain joins TRBV20-1 and TRBJ2-5; 10 nucleotides match TRBD2. The J call may be wrong; the DNA end is better matched by TRBJ2-1. Germline V CDR1 and CDR2: DFQATT, SNEGSKA (reference sequence). This CDR3 is 15 amino acids long. CDR3 protein: CSARDVASGGYEQFF. As DNA, the CDR3 is TGCAGTGCTAGAGATGTGGCTAGCGGGGGCTATGAGCAGTTCTTC.

This clonotype was observed a few times. The J gene is TRBJ2-7, the V gene TRBV4-3; no firm D call. V lost 1 base and J 4 bases, leaving 8 bases between the germline ends. The CDR3 contains 13 residues. Germline CDR1 reads LGHNA; CDR2 reads YSLEER. CDR3 protein: CASSQGIQYEQYF. For the CDR3, the DNA is TGCGCCAGCAGCCAAGGTATCCAGTACGAGCAGTACTTC.

The chain joins TRBV27 to TRBJ1-2; unclear D gene. This CDR3 is 14 amino acids long. Per the germline V gene, CDR1 is MNHEY and CDR2 is SMNVEV (reference sequence). The V end was cut by 6 bases, the J end by 9 bases, with 20 bases between. CDR3 amino acids: CASSPRGLAYRYTF. For the CDR3, the DNA is TGTGCCAGCAGCCCGAGAGGGTTGGCTTACCGCTACACCTTC.

The chain carries TRBV5-1 and TRBJ1-1, with unresolved D. The CDR3 covers 11 residues. V was shortened by 0 bases and J by 11 bases, with 8 bases between the two germline ends. The germline V gene encodes CDR1 SGHRS and CDR2 YFSETQ. In DNA, the CDR3 is TGCGCCAGCAGCTTGGAAGGGTTGGCTTTCTTT. Translating it yields CASSLEGLAFF.

The chain has TRBV28 and TRBJ2-5, with 10 positions matching TRBD2. Trimming took 6 bases from V and 4 from J; bases not matched to a gene: 2. From germline, CDR1 is MDHEN and CDR2 SYDVKM. This CDR3 has 13 amino acids. CDR3 amino acids: CASRTSGLETQYF. DNA for the CDR3: TGTGCCAGCAGGACTAGCGGGCTAGAGACCCAGTACTTC.

The table lists this clonotype with a few counts. The rearrangement joins TRBV7-2 to TRBJ2-5, with 9 bases lining up with TRBD2. The J call may be in error: the DNA end matches TRBJ2-1 better. Per germline, CDR1 SGHTA and CDR2 FQGNSA. This CDR3 has 15 amino acids. CDR3 residues: CASSPIAGAYNEQFF. The CDR3 coding sequence is TGTGCCAGCAGCCCCATAGCGGGGGCCTACAATGAGCAGTTCTTC.

V gene TRBV28 combines with J gene TRBJ2-7; D ambiguous. Germline values: CDR1 MDHEN, CDR2 SYDVKM. V lost 3 bases and J lost 2, with 11 bases in between. The CDR3 length is 14 residues. The DNA of the CDR3 is TGTGCCAGCAGTTTCCCTCAAACGGCCTACGAGCAGTACTTC. Residues: CASSFPQTAYEQYF.

This clonotype was found a few times. The J gene is TRBJ1-2, the V gene TRBV29-1; D remains unclear. This CDR3 has 12 residues. Germline V gene sequence: CDR1 SQVTM, CDR2 ANQGSEA. Trimming took 6 bases from V and 2 from J, leaving 10 bases between them. The CDR3 nucleotides read TGCAGCGTGAGGTCCGAGAACTATGGCTACACCTTC. Translation: CSVRSENYGYTF. Using reference TRBV29-1 and TRBJ1-2 for the parts outside the CDR3, the full variable domain is SAVISQKPSRDICQRGTSLTIQCQVDSQVTMMFWYRQQPGQSLTLIATANQGSEATYESGFVIDKFPISRPNLTFSTLTVSNMSPEDSSIYLCSVRSENYGYTFGSGTRLTVV.

V and J are TRBV9 and TRBJ1-1; tentative D call: TRBD1 (5 bases). Trimming stripped 0 bases from V and 5 bases from J, with 11 bases between. Per germline, CDR1 SGDLS and CDR2 YYNGEE. The CDR3 is 14 residues long. In DNA, the CDR3 is TGTGCCAGCAGCGTAGTGGGGACCCCGACTGAAGCTTTCTTT. Its protein product is CASSVVGTPTEAFF.

This clonotype was detected a few times. The V and J genes are TRBV20-1 and TRBJ2-7; the D gene is possibly TRBD2 (5 bases). V lost 0 bases and J lost 1, with 19 bases in between. The CDR3 has 17 residues. Germline lookup yields CDR1 DFQATT and CDR2 SNEGSKA (reference sequence). This CDR3 reads CSARDRVEASHSYEQYF. The CDR3 DNA reads as TGCAGTGCTAGAGATCGTGTCGAAGCTAGCCATTCCTACGAGCAGTACTTC.

This clonotype was counted between two and nine times. This CDR3 reads CASTRDRPLDEAFF. CDR3 coding DNA: TGTGCCAGCACGCGGGACAGGCCTTTGGATGAAGCTTTCTTT. V is TRBV7-8 and J is TRBJ1-1; 8 nucleotides line up with TRBD1. Germline CDR1 is SGHVS and CDR2 is FQNEAQ. This CDR3 is built from 14 residues. Losses at the gene ends were 7 bases for V and 7 bases for J; bases not matched to a gene: 11. The entire variable domain, with the rest obtained from reference TRBV7-8 and TRBJ1-1, is as follows: GAGVSQSPRYKVAKRGQDVALRCDPISGHVSLFWYQQALGQGPEFLTYFQNEAQLDKSGLPSDRFFAERPEGSVSTLKIQRTQQEDSAVYLCASTRDRPLDEAFFGQGTRLTVV.

This chain links TRBV29-1 with TRBJ2-5; weak D call: TRBD2 (5 bases). Per the germline V gene, CDR1 is SQVTM and CDR2 is ANQGSEA. The V end was cut by 0 bases, the J end by 2 bases, with 10 bases between. This CDR3 comprises 14 residues. The CDR3 spells CSVEDLRLQETQYF. The CDR3 DNA reads TGCAGCGTTGAAGATTTGCGACTACAAGAGACCCAGTACTTC. The full variable domain, its missing parts supplied by reference TRBV29-1 and TRBJ2-5, is SAVISQKPSRDICQRGTSLTIQCQVDSQVTMMFWYRQQPGQSLTLIATANQGSEATYESGFVIDKFPISRPNLTFSTLTVSNMSPEDSSIYLCSVEDLRLQETQYFGPGTRLLVL.

This clonotype was seen a few times. The gene calls are TRBV6-6 and TRBJ1-1, with D possibly matching TRBD1 (5 bases). Trimming left V 2 bases short and J 6 bases short, with 13 bases between. CDR1 is MNHNY and CDR2 is SVGAGI in the germline V gene (reference sequence). The CDR3 has 14 amino acids. The CDR3 sequence: CASSYAPRGSEAFF. The CDR3 coding sequence is TGTGCCAGCAGTTACGCACCTCGGGGCTCTGAAGCTTTCTTT.

In this sample, this clonotype turned up a few times. The rearrangement uses TRBV11-2 and TRBJ2-3; 10 nucleotides agree with TRBD2. CDR3 size: 16 residues. V dropped 6 bases and J dropped 2; count of bases not matched to a gene: 8. Germline-derived CDR1 and CDR2 are SGHAT and FQNNGV. The CDR3 bases are TGTGCCAGCAGACCCTATAGCGGGGGGATCACAGATACGCAGTATTTT. Its protein product is CASRPYSGGITDTQYF.

This chain joins TRBV6-2 or TRBV6-3 and TRBJ1-1, with unresolved D. The CDR3 spans 11 residues. Germline V lookup: CDR1 MNHEY, CDR2 SVGEGT. Trimming left V 6 bases short and J 3 bases short, with 5 bases between. The CDR3 DNA reads as TGTGCCAGCAGGCGGTACACTGAAGCTTTCTTT. It specifies CASRRYTEAFF.

The rearrangement joins TRBV4-3 to TRBJ2-5, with D possibly being TRBD1 (6 bases). TRBJ2-7 explains the end of the DNA better; the J call may be wrong. CDR3 length: 14 amino acids. CDR1 is LGHNA, CDR2 YSLEER, per germline. As DNA, the CDR3 is TGCGCCAGCAGCCAAGATATACAGGGTGCCGAGCAGTACTTC. Protein sequence: CASSQDIQGAEQYF.

V gene TRBV2 combines with J gene TRBJ2-5; no clear D. The CDR3 runs 12 residues. V was clipped by 6 bases and J by 6 bases, with 11 bases between them. The germline V gene encodes CDR1 SNHLY and CDR2 FYNNEI. CDR3 coding DNA: TGTGCCAGCAGCGCGGAGTGGAAGACCCAGTACTTC. Amino acids: CASSAEWKTQYF.

The chain joins TRBV27 to TRBJ2-5, with D possibly being TRBD1 or TRBD2 (5 bases each). The ends were cut back, 8 bases at V and 11 bases at J, with 18 bases in the middle. Germline CDR1 reads MNHEY; CDR2 reads SMNVEV (reference sequence). The CDR3 consists of 12 residues. CDR3 region: CASRNGLGEQYF. The CDR3 DNA sequence: TGTGCCAGCCGAAATGGCCTGGGGGAGCAGTACTTC.

This clonotype was detected only a few times. J is TRBJ2-7 and V is TRBV9; 8 nucleotides agree with TRBD2. The CDR3 has 15 amino acids. The germline gives CDR1 SGDLS, CDR2 YYNGEE. J gave up 2 bases and V 0 bases, and 4 bases lay outside the gene matches. CDR3 in amino acids: CASSVGSGDTYEQYF. DNA for the CDR3: TGTGCCAGCAGCGTAGGTAGCGGGGACACCTACGAGCAGTACTTC.

The chain joins TRBV12-3 or TRBV12-4 to TRBJ1-2; D might be TRBD1 (6 bases). V was cut by 6 bases and J by 1 base, with 18 bases left in between. The CDR3 is 16 residues long. The CDR3 reads CASSPNRVGYNYGYTF. CDR3 in DNA: TGTGCCAGCAGCCCTAACAGGGTCGGCTATAACTATGGCTACACCTTC.

This clonotype was observed a handful of times. The V gene is TRBV9, the J gene TRBJ2-1; no clear D gene. The CDR3 spans 13 residues. V gave up 0 bases and J gave up 6 bases, with 7 bases separating them. The germline V gene encodes CDR1 SGDLS and CDR2 YYNGEE. The CDR3 spells CASSVEFVNEQFF. The CDR3 DNA reads TGTGCCAGCAGCGTAGAGTTTGTCAATGAGCAGTTCTTC.

This sequence joins TRBV6-6 and TRBJ2-7; 7 bases map to TRBD1. Germline values: CDR1 MNHNY, CDR2 SVGAGI (reference sequence). The CDR3 covers 14 residues. Trimming took 5 bases from V and 2 from J; bases not matched to a gene: 6. In DNA form, the CDR3 reads TGTGCCAGCAGTGGACAGGTGATGGCCTACGAGCAGTACTTC. Translation gives CASSGQVMAYEQYF.

The CDR3 DNA follows: TGTGCCAGCAGTCTCCTACGGACAGGGTACTATGGCTACACCTTC. Protein: CASSLLRTGYYGYTF. The chain links TRBV12-3 or TRBV12-4 to TRBJ1-2; TRBD1 matches 8 bases. V shed 5 bases, J shed 3 bases, and the junction held 8 bases outside the gene matches. This CDR3 contains 15 residues.

The V call is TRBV6-5, the J call TRBJ2-5, with D perhaps being TRBD1 or TRBD2 (5 bases each). Germline V gives CDR1 MNHEY, CDR2 SVGAGI. The CDR3 has 13 residues. V shed 5 bases and J shed 9 bases, with 16 bases lying between them. The CDR3 is CASSVNVVGAQYF. CDR3 bases: TGTGCCAGCAGTGTAAACGTCGTGGGGGCCCAGTACTTC.

This clonotype occurred a few times. This chain uses TRBV7-9 with TRBJ2-7; 7 bases map to TRBD1. J lost 2 bases, V lost 3 bases, and 4 bases had no gene match. Looked up from germline, CDR1 is SEHNR and CDR2 is FQNEAQ (reference sequence). The CDR3 runs 14 residues. The CDR3 DNA sequence: TGTGCCAGCAGCTTTGGGACAGTCCCCTACGAGCAGTACTTC. Its protein product is CASSFGTVPYEQYF.